This T cell receptor beta chain is drawn from a study of cytomegalovirus exposure and HLA in healthy donors. CDR1 and CDR2 (germline): SNHLY, FYNNEI. Trimming removed 2 bases from V and 0 bases from J, with 10 bases in between. The CDR3 runs to 16 residues. Some clones are missing from TCRdb's copy, which holds only in-frame ones; the method was immunoSEQ multiplex PCR. The table has under 110,000 clones, roughly nine tenths seen once; the top ten hold roughly 2%. V and J are TRBV2 and TRBJ2-2; TRBD2 is a possible D gene (5 bases). The receptor was derived from a woman between 18 and 29 years old in good health and CMV-seropositive. Sequencing was performed on PBMCs. CDR3 in amino acids: CASSETLASNTGELFF. The CDR3 nucleotides read TGTGCCAGCAGTGAAACCCTAGCTTCGAACACCGGGGAGCTGTTTTTT. The whole variable domain, remainder taken from reference TRBV2 and TRBJ2-2, is EPEVTQTPSHQVTQMGQEVILRCVPISNHLYFYWYRQILGQKVEFLVSFYNNEISEKSEIFDDQFSVERPDGSNFTLKIRSTKLEDSAMYFCASSETLASNTGELFFGEGSRLTVL.